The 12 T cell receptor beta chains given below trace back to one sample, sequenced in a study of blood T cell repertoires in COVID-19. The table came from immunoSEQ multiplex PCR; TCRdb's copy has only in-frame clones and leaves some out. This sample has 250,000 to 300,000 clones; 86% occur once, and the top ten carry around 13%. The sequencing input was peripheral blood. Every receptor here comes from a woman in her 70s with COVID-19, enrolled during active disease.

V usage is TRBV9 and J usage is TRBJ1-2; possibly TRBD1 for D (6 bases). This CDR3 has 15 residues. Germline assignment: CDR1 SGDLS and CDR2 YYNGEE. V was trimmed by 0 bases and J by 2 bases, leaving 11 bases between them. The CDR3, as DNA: TGTGCCAGCAGCGTAGCCCCAGGGGCGAACTATGGCTACACCTTC. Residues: CASSVAPGANYGYTF.

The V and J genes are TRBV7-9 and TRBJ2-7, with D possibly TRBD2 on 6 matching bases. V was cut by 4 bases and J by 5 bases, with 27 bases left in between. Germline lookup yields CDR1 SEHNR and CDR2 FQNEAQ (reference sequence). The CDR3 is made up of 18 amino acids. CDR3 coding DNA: TGTGCCAGCAGCTCCCAATCACCCGGGACTGCCTTATTCCACGAGCAGTACTTC. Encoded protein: CASSSQSPGTALFHEQYF.

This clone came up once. The CDR3 bases are TGTGCCAGCAGTTTCAGGGGCGATTCACCCCTCCACTTT. This encodes CASSFRGDSPLHF. The chain links TRBV28 to TRBJ1-6, with D perhaps matching TRBD1 (6 bases). The V end was cut by 3 bases, the J end by 8 bases, with 8 bases between. The CDR3 covers 13 residues. Germline V CDR1 and CDR2: MDHEN, SYDVKM.

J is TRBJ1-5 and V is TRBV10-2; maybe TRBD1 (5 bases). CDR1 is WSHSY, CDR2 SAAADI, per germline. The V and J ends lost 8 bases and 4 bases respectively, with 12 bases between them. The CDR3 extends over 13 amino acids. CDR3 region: CASSPGPNQPQHF. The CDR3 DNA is TGCGCCAGCTCCCCAGGGCCAAATCAGCCCCAGCATTTT.

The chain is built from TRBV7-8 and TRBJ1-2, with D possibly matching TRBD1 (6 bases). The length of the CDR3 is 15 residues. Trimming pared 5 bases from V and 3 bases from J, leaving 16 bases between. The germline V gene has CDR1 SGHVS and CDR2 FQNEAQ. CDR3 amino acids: CASSVAGTQYYGYTF. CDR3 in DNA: TGTGCCAGCAGCGTCGCCGGGACACAGTACTATGGCTACACCTTC. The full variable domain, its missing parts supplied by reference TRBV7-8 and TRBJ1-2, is GAGVSQSPRYKVAKRGQDVALRCDPISGHVSLFWYQQALGQGPEFLTYFQNEAQLDKSGLPSDRFFAERPEGSVSTLKIQRTQQEDSAVYLCASSVAGTQYYGYTFGSGTRLTVV.

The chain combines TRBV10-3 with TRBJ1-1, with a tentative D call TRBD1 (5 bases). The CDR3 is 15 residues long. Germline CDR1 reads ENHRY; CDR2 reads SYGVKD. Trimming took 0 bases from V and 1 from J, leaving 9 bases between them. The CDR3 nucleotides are TGTGCCATCAGTGAGTCGGGACTTACGAACACTGAAGCTTTCTTT. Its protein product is CAISESGLTNTEAFF.

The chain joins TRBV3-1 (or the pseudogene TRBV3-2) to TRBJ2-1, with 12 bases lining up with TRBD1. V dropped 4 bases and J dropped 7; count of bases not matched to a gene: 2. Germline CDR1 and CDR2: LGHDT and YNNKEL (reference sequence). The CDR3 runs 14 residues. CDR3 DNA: TGTGCCAGCAGCCCGGGACAGGGGGCGAATGAGCAGTTCTTC. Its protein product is CASSPGQGANEQFF.

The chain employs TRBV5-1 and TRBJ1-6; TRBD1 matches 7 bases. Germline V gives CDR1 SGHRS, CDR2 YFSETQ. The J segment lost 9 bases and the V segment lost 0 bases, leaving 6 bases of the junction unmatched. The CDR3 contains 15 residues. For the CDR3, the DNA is TGCGCCAGCAGCTTGGGGGGACAGCGATTTTCACCCCTCCACTTT. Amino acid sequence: CASSLGGQRFSPLHF.

The CDR3 DNA is TGTGCCAGCTCACCCGACAGGGGAGGAGCCTGGGCCAACGTCCTGACTTTC. Protein: CASSPDRGGAWANVLTF. The V and J genes are TRBV18 and TRBJ2-6, with 8 bases aligning to TRBD1. CDR3 length equals 17 residues. Germline loops: CDR1 KGHSH, CDR2 LQKENI. Trimming removed 3 bases from V and 5 bases from J; junction bases left unmatched: 9.

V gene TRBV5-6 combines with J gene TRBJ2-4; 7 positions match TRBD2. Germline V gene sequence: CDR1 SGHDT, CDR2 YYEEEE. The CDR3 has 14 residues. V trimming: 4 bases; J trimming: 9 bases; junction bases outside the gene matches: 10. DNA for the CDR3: TGTGCCAGCAGCCTGCGGGACTACGAAGGCATTCAGTACTTC. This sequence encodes CASSLRDYEGIQYF.

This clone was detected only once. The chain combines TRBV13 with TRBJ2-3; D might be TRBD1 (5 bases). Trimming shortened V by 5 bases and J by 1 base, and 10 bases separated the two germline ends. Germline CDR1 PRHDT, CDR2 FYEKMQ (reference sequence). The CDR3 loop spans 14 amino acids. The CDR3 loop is CASSVGLRTDTQYF. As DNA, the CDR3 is TGTGCCAGCAGCGTGGGGCTACGCACAGATACGCAGTATTTT. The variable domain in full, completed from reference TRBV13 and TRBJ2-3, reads AAGVIQSPRHLIKEKRETATLKCYPIPRHDTVYWYQQGPGQDPQFLISFYEKMQSDKGSIPDRFSAQQFSDYHSELNMSSLELGDSALYFCASSVGLRTDTQYFGPGTRLTVL.

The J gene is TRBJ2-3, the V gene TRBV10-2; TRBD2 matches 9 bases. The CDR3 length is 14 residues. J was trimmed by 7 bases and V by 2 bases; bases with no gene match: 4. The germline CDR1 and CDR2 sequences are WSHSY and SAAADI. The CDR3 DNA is TGCGCCAGCAGTGAGCGGCGGGGGGGAAATACGCAGTATTTT. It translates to CASSERRGGNTQYF.